These 11 T cell receptor beta chains originate from one sample sequenced in a study of T cell repertoires in cytomegalovirus infection. One entry per CDR3 protein, called by TCRdb with MiXCR from the reads. The data show more than 150,000 distinct CDR3 sequences, with approximately 30% seen just once and just over 30% held by the top ten. Input material: PBMCs. The receptor set was obtained from a human donor in good health (CMV status not recorded). Some clones in this sample may be carry-over from other donors' samples.

The rearrangement uses TRBV6-6 and TRBJ2-7, with D unresolved. V was clipped by 5 bases and J by 3 bases, with 17 bases between them. The CDR3 loop spans 15 amino acids. The V gene's germline CDR1 is MNHNY and CDR2 SVGAGI (reference sequence). The CDR3 region is CASSPKLGRSYEQYF. The CDR3 nucleotides read TGTGCCAGCAGTCCAAAATTAGGACGGAGCTACGAGCAGTACTTC.

CDR3 residues: CASSHDFNNEQFF. DNA of the CDR3: TGTGCCAGCAGCCATGACTTCAACAATGAGCAGTTCTTC. This chain uses TRBV7-2 with TRBJ2-1; no firm D call. The CDR3 runs to 13 residues. Germline V gene sequence: CDR1 SGHTA, CDR2 FQGNSA. Trimming took off 5 bases at V and 5 bases at J, with 10 bases between the two ends.

This clonotype occurred once. V and J are TRBV5-1 and TRBJ2-5, with D maybe TRBD1 (6 bases). Looked up from germline, CDR1 is SGHRS and CDR2 is YFSETQ. This CDR3 contains 15 residues. V lost 2 bases to trimming and J lost 1 base, with 12 bases between them. The CDR3 loop reads CASSFLQGPQETQYF. The CDR3 DNA sequence: TGCGCCAGCAGCTTTCTACAGGGTCCCCAAGAGACCCAGTACTTC.

This clonotype was observed a few times. The CDR3 loop is CASSASDRLHGYTF. As DNA, the CDR3 is TGTGCCAGCAGCGCAAGCGACAGGCTCCATGGCTACACCTTC. The V and J genes are TRBV28 and TRBJ1-2; D may be TRBD1 (6 bases). The length of the CDR3 is 14 residues. Per germline, CDR1 MDHEN and CDR2 SYDVKM. The germline V and J ends were trimmed by 6 bases and 6 bases, with 17 bases remaining between them.

This clonotype has ten or more counts. The V and J genes are TRBV12-3 or TRBV12-4 and TRBJ2-3; tentatively, D is TRBD1 or TRBD2 (5 bases each). CDR3 size: 14 residues. V shed 8 bases and J shed 5 bases, with 17 bases lying between them. This CDR3 is CASLFPGAGDTQYF. The CDR3 DNA is TGTGCCAGCCTGTTCCCCGGGGCCGGAGATACGCAGTATTTT.

V gene TRBV4-1 combines with J gene TRBJ1-2; D is unresolved. The CDR3 contains 16 residues. Trimming took 1 base from V and 0 from J, leaving 12 bases between them. The germline gives CDR1 MGHRA, CDR2 YSYEKL. Written as DNA, the CDR3 is TGCGCCAGCAGCCAAGGCCGATCCTTCTCTAACTATGGCTACACCTTC. The encoded protein is CASSQGRSFSNYGYTF.

Written as DNA, the CDR3 is TGTGCCAGCAGACCCTCCGGGGGGGGAGGTGAGCAGTTCTTC. Protein sequence: CASRPSGGGGEQFF. The V call is TRBV6-5, the J call TRBJ2-1; 8 nucleotides agree with TRBD2. Germline CDR1 and CDR2: MNHEY and SVGAGI. The length of the CDR3 is 14 residues. After removal of 6 bases from V and 9 bases from J, the junction contained 10 bases not matched to a gene.

This clonotype was detected only a few times. The chain links TRBV7-3 to TRBJ1-6, with TRBD1 as a possible D gene (5 bases). CDR1 and CDR2 from the germline V gene are SGHTA and FQGTGA. The V and J ends lost 3 bases and 7 bases respectively, with 10 bases between them. The length of the CDR3 is 14 residues. Here the CDR3 reads CASSFQGLNSPLHF. The CDR3 region has the DNA TGTGCCAGCAGCTTTCAGGGACTGAATTCACCCCTCCACTTT.

This chain links TRBV7-9 with TRBJ1-5; 8 bases fit TRBD1. This CDR3 comprises 15 residues. V lost 4 bases, J lost 5 bases, and 7 bases stayed unmatched. The V gene's germline CDR1 is SEHNR and CDR2 FQNEAQ (reference sequence). The CDR3 sequence is CASSSDRGMHQPQHF. The DNA for the CDR3 is TGTGCCAGCAGCTCCGACAGGGGTATGCATCAGCCCCAGCATTTT.

This chain joins TRBV20-1 and TRBJ2-7; the match to TRBD2 covers 9 bases. There are 16 residues in the CDR3. Trimming at V came to 1 base and at J to 4 bases, leaving 11 bases not matched to a gene. Germline V CDR1 and CDR2: DFQATT, SNEGSKA (reference sequence). Here the CDR3 DNA reads TGCAGTGCTAGAGTGTTCCAGCGGGGGGCCGCGTACGAGCAGTACTTC. Encoded protein: CSARVFQRGAAYEQYF.

The rearrangement links TRBV6-2 or TRBV6-3 to TRBJ1-4, with D possibly being TRBD1 (6 bases). The CDR3 is 15 residues long. Trimming shortened V by 0 bases and J by 8 bases, and 13 bases separated the two germline ends. From germline, CDR1 is MNHEY and CDR2 SVGEGT. For the CDR3, the DNA is TGTGCCAGCAGTTACTCGACCAGGGGACGGGAAAAACTGTTTTTT. Translated, it gives CASSYSTRGREKLFF.